One TCR beta chain is described in this entry. Antigen unknown. The method was immunoSEQ multiplex PCR; TCRdb's version includes in-frame clones alone and lacks a portion of them. The data hold about 180,000 clones, with around 85% observed a single time. This sample was included in a study of Ad26.COV2.S vaccination and SARS-CoV-2 variants. General study points: Placebo and vaccine recipients had non-spike TCR breadth that was similar. Placebo recipients had lower spike-specific TCR breadth than vaccine recipients. Responses of spike-specific T cells (both CD8+ and CD4+) reportedly showed substantial breadth after vaccination. The TCR breadth and depth analyses may have produced an underestimate of total T cell responses.

The CDR3 is 10 residues long. The V gene's germline CDR1 is DFQATT and CDR2 SNEGSKA (reference sequence). V dropped 6 bases and J dropped 3 bases, with 3 bases sitting between them. Sequencing used peripheral blood, obtained after recovery from COVID-19. The receptor's source is a human donor who had recovered from COVID-19. The V call is TRBV20-1, the J call TRBJ2-1; D is unresolved. In nucleotides, the CDR3 is TGCAGTGCGTACTACAATGAGCAGTTCTTC. Translated: CSAYYNEQFF.